The 6 T cell receptor beta chains below all came from one sample that was sequenced in a study of shared clonotypes between healthy human individuals (dated by TCRdb to 2019 to 2021). The library was built by means of the immunoSEQ multiplex PCR assay. The immuneACCESS repertoire file appears here via TCRdb, limited to in-frame rearrangements. These files lack a portion of the clones; in checked studies, under half of the deficit traces to unresolved V genes, and the cause of the others is not known. The sample records about 600,000 clones, 97% of which are singletons. About 0.06% of the sample lies in the top ten. Sample: naive CD4+ T cells sorted from blood. The cell subset or site label, as the study defines it: CD45RA+ positively selected. The receptors stem from a woman under 40 in good health.

The rearrangement joins TRBV11-2 to TRBJ2-7, with 8 bases identical to TRBD1. Per the germline V gene, CDR1 is SGHAT and CDR2 is FQNNGV. The CDR3 contains 13 residues. V was pared by 4 bases and J by 7 bases, with 6 bases of the junction left unmatched. The CDR3, as DNA: TGTGCCAGCAGCTCAGACAGGGGCCAGGAGCAGTACTTC. Residues: CASSSDRGQEQYF.

The J gene is TRBJ1-1, the V gene TRBV5-1; no clear D gene. The ends were cut back, 0 bases at V and 5 bases at J, with 11 bases in the middle. CDR3 length: 14 residues. CDR1 and CDR2 (germline): SGHRS, YFSETQ. The DNA for the CDR3 is TGCGCCAGCAGCTTGGGGGATCGGATGACTGAAGCTTTCTTT. Translation gives CASSLGDRMTEAFF.

This clone is a singleton in its sample. V gene TRBV29-1 combines with J gene TRBJ1-2; D is possibly TRBD1 (5 bases). This CDR3 is 17 amino acids long. The V gene lost 3 bases and the J gene lost 0 bases, with 20 bases spanning the gap. Germline lookup yields CDR1 SQVTM and CDR2 ANQGSEA. In DNA form, the CDR3 reads TGCAGCGTTGAGGCGGGGGGTGTACAGGAGGCTAACTATGGCTACACCTTC. Residues: CSVEAGGVQEANYGYTF. Filled out from reference TRBV29-1 and TRBJ1-2, the complete variable domain reads SAVISQKPSRDICQRGTSLTIQCQVDSQVTMMFWYRQQPGQSLTLIATANQGSEATYESGFVIDKFPISRPNLTFSTLTVSNMSPEDSSIYLCSVEAGGVQEANYGYTFGSGTRLTVV.

V gene TRBV2 combines with J gene TRBJ2-3; no reliable D call. Germline V gives CDR1 SNHLY, CDR2 FYNNEI. This CDR3 region has 13 residues. V lost 10 bases and J 0 bases, leaving 11 bases between the germline ends. The CDR3 reads CATPLSSTDTQYF. CDR3 coding DNA: TGTGCCACTCCGTTATCTAGCACAGATACGCAGTATTTT.

The chain is built from TRBV2 and TRBJ1-5; 9 nucleotides align to TRBD1. The V and J ends lost 9 bases and 4 bases, in that order; junction bases with no gene match: 7. Germline V gives CDR1 SNHLY, CDR2 FYNNEI. This CDR3 has 14 residues. CDR3 sequence: CASAGTGLNQPQHF. The DNA for the CDR3 is TGTGCCAGTGCCGGGACAGGGCTTAATCAGCCCCAGCATTTT.

The rearrangement uses TRBV6-5 and TRBJ2-3; no firm D call. CDR3 length: 16 amino acids. Deletions cut 0 bases from V and 2 bases from J, with 12 bases between. In germline, CDR1 is MNHEY, CDR2 SVGAGI. As DNA, the CDR3 is TGTGCCAGCAGTTACTCGGTCTCGAGGTCCACAGATACGCAGTATTTT. Translating it yields CASSYSVSRSTDTQYF.